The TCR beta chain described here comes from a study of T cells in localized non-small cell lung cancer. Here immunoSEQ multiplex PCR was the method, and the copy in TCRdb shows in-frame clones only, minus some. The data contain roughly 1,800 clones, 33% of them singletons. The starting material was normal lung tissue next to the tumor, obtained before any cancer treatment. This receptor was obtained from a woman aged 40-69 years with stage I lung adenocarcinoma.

The CDR3 here is CASSDRRSGGSQETQYF. As DNA, the CDR3 is TGTGCCAGCAGTGACCGACGCTCGGGGGGCTCCCAAGAGACCCAGTACTTC. The chain joins TRBV25-1 to TRBJ2-5, with a weak D call TRBD2 (7 bases). This CDR3 spans 17 amino acids. With 3 bases removed from V and 1 base from J, the gap between germline ends came to 18 bases. The germline gives CDR1 MGHDK, CDR2 SYGVNS.